Each of the 2 T cell receptor beta chains below was sequenced from the same sample in a study of T cells in Graves' hyperthyroidism and ophthalmopathy. Regions amplified from RNA transcripts were the TCR beta CDR3 regions. RT-PCR in the first round (using the HTBI primer set) targeted the TCR CDR3. TCRdb reanalysed the multiplex PCR reads using MiXCR and keeps one entry per CDR3 protein. The top ten clones hold less than 45% of a sample with about 380,000 distinct CDR3 sequences, less than 20% of them seen once. Sequenced: blood. The receptors were gathered from a man younger than 35 with Graves' ophthalmopathy.

CDR3 in DNA: TGTGCCAGCAGCCAATGGACAGGGGGCGGCGACACCTTC. Its translation is CASSQWTGGGDTF. The rearrangement joins TRBV5-8 to TRBJ1-2, with 11 positions matching TRBD1. The CDR3 is 13 amino acids. V gave up 4 bases and J gave up 12 bases; unmatched junction bases: 8. Per germline, CDR1 SGHTS and CDR2 YDEGEE. The whole variable domain, remainder taken from reference TRBV5-8 and TRBJ1-2, is EAGVTQSPTHLIKTRGQQATLRCSPISGHTSVYWYQQALGLGLQFLLWYDEGEERNRGNFPPRFSGRQFPNYSSELNVNALELEDSALYLCASSQWTGGGDTFGSGTRLTVV.

Comment on this clonotype: The junction departs from the called germline gene at one end, perhaps through a read error. This chain connects TRBV10-3 to TRBJ1-3; D unresolved. The germline gives CDR1 ENHRY, CDR2 SYGVKD. The CDR3 consists of 11 residues. Written as DNA, the CDR3 is TGTGCCATCAGTGAGTCTACGGCAATGAATTTT. This translates into CAISESTAMNF.